The 24 T cell receptor beta chains below come from one sample, sequenced in a study of cytomegalovirus exposure and HLA in healthy donors. A multiplex PCR was run with 60 Vbeta primers and 13 Jbeta primers. Libraries were prepared by immunoSEQ multiplex PCR; TCRdb keeps only in-frame clonotypes and omits some of them. The sample includes around 100,000 clones, about four fifths of them seen just once. Material for sequencing was PBMCs. The receptor set was obtained from a young woman in good health and CMV-seronegative.

This clone was seen a few times. The CDR3 protein is CASRTGDFGYTF. The DNA of the CDR3 is TGTGCCAGCAGGACAGGGGACTTTGGCTACACCTTC. This chain links TRBV28 with TRBJ1-2, with 8 bases aligning to TRBD1. CDR3 length: 12 residues. From germline, CDR1 is MDHEN and CDR2 SYDVKM. Trimming took 6 bases from V and 7 from J; bases not matched to a gene: 4.

The V call is TRBV7-9, the J call TRBJ2-1, with unresolved D. Trimming stripped 2 bases from V and 5 bases from J, with 4 bases between. CDR1 and CDR2 (germline): SEHNR, FQNEAQ (reference sequence). This CDR3 is 12 amino acids long. CDR3 nucleotides: TGTGCCAGCAGCTTACTTAACAATGAGCAGTTCTTC. The encoded protein is CASSLLNNEQFF. The full variable domain, completed using reference TRBV7-9 and TRBJ2-1, is DTGVSQNPRHKITKRGQNVTFRCDPISEHNRLYWYRQTLGQGPEFLTYFQNEAQLEKSRLLSDRFSAERPKGSFSTLEIQRTEQGDSAMYLCASSLLNNEQFFGPGTRLTVL.

The rearrangement joins TRBV27 to TRBJ2-3; D is perhaps TRBD2 (6 bases). Germline loops: CDR1 MNHEY, CDR2 SMNVEV (reference sequence). The CDR3 is made up of 15 amino acids. Trimming took off 3 bases at V and 4 bases at J, with 14 bases between the two ends. The CDR3 here is CASSLIGGSADTQYF. DNA for the CDR3: TGTGCCAGCAGTTTGATCGGGGGATCAGCAGATACGCAGTATTTT.

V is TRBV29-1 and J is TRBJ1-1; D is ambiguous. Germline V gene lookup returns CDR1 SQVTM and CDR2 ANQGSEA. V was shortened by 5 bases and J by 1 base, with 11 bases between the two germline ends. The CDR3 extends over 13 amino acids. CDR3 protein: CSVLWAPNTEAFF. Written as DNA, the CDR3 is TGCAGCGTTCTATGGGCCCCGAACACTGAAGCTTTCTTT. The full variable domain, rest sourced from reference TRBV29-1 and TRBJ1-1, is SAVISQKPSRDICQRGTSLTIQCQVDSQVTMMFWYRQQPGQSLTLIATANQGSEATYESGFVIDKFPISRPNLTFSTLTVSNMSPEDSSIYLCSVLWAPNTEAFFGQGTRLTVV.

CDR3 amino acids: CASSRRQNTEAFF. CDR3 DNA: TGTGCCAGCAGCCGCAGACAGAACACTGAAGCTTTCTTT. The gene calls are TRBV5-4 and TRBJ1-1; D call uncertain. CDR3 length equals 13 residues. Germline CDR1 is SGHNT and CDR2 is YYREEE (reference sequence). V was shortened by 4 bases and J by 1 base, with 8 bases between the two germline ends.

The chain links TRBV18 to TRBJ2-6; D gene unclear. Trimming shortened V by 6 bases and J by 0 bases, and 6 bases separated the two germline ends. Per the germline V gene, CDR1 is KGHSH and CDR2 is LQKENI. This CDR3 contains 14 residues. The CDR3 DNA follows: TGTGCCAGCTCCCCGAGCTCTGGGGCCAACGTCCTGACTTTC. This sequence encodes CASSPSSGANVLTF.

The gene calls are TRBV5-6 and TRBJ2-6; D not resolved. CDR1 is SGHDT, CDR2 YYEEEE, per germline. This CDR3 has 13 residues. The V gene lost 3 bases and the J gene lost 4 bases, with 5 bases spanning the gap. CDR3 sequence reads: CASSSQGANVLTF. CDR3 bases: TGTGCCAGCAGCTCTCAGGGGGCCAACGTCCTGACTTTC.

CDR3 residues: CASQRGHSSYNEQFF. The CDR3 nucleotides read TGTGCCAGCCAAAGGGGCCACAGCTCCTACAATGAGCAGTTCTTC. The J gene is TRBJ2-1, the V gene TRBV19, with a tentative D call TRBD1 (5 bases). The CDR3 extends over 15 amino acids. CDR1 is LNHDA and CDR2 is SQIVND in the germline V gene (reference sequence). V was pared by 9 bases and J by 0 bases, with 15 bases between.

In nucleotides, the CDR3 is TGCGCCAGCAGCCAGGGGGACTCACTCAGTTACAATGAGCAGTTCTTC. Translating it yields CASSQGDSLSYNEQFF. The chain links TRBV4-3 to TRBJ2-1; possible D gene TRBD2, 6 bases. The length of the CDR3 is 16 residues. Deletions cut 3 bases from V and 4 bases from J, with 16 bases between. CDR1 is LGHNA, CDR2 YSLEER, per germline.

Relative to its sample, this clone is medium-sized. The chain uses TRBV6-1 and TRBJ2-1; 11 nucleotides match TRBD2. This CDR3 region has 15 residues. V lost 3 bases, J lost 4 bases, and 2 bases stayed unmatched. Germline CDR1 reads MNHNS; CDR2 reads SASEGT. The CDR3 reads CASSDTSGSYNEQFF. CDR3 DNA: TGTGCCAGCAGTGACACTAGCGGGAGTTACAATGAGCAGTTCTTC.

The V and J genes are TRBV7-9 and TRBJ1-2, with TRBD1 as a possible D gene (5 bases). The CDR3 extends over 14 amino acids. Trimming cost V 5 bases and J 2 bases, with 12 bases left between them. Germline V CDR1 and CDR2: SEHNR, FQNEAQ (reference sequence). Here the CDR3 reads CASSLGGMNYGYTF. Written as DNA, the CDR3 is TGTGCCAGCAGCCTCGGGGGGATGAACTATGGCTACACCTTC.

The gene calls are TRBV5-1 and TRBJ2-1; D is unclear. CDR3 size: 13 residues. The germline V gene encodes CDR1 SGHRS and CDR2 YFSETQ. Deletions cut 4 bases from V and 10 bases from J, with 15 bases between. The CDR3 here is CASSRSTHPEQFF. In DNA, the CDR3 is TGCGCCAGCAGCCGTAGTACCCATCCCGAGCAGTTCTTC. The variable domain in full, with the rest retrieved from reference TRBV5-1 and TRBJ2-1, is KAGVTQTPRYLIKTRGQQVTLSCSPISGHRSVSWYQQTPGQGLQFLFEYFSETQRNKGNFPGRFSGRQFSNSRSEMNVSTLELGDSALYLCASSRSTHPEQFFGPGTRLTVL.

This chain joins TRBV28 and TRBJ1-4; D is perhaps TRBD1 (6 bases). V was pared by 5 bases and J by 0 bases, with 10 bases between. Germline CDR1 reads MDHEN; CDR2 reads SYDVKM. This CDR3 comprises 15 residues. The CDR3 loop is CASSVDRTTNEKLFF. The CDR3, as DNA: TGTGCCAGCAGTGTCGACAGGACAACTAATGAAAAACTGTTTTTT. Combining the CDR3 with reference TRBV28 and TRBJ1-4 gives the whole variable domain DVKVTQSSRYLVKRTGEKVFLECVQDMDHENMFWYRQDPGLGLRLIYFSYDVKMKEKGDIPEGYSVSREKKERFSLILESASTNQTSMYLCASSVDRTTNEKLFFGSGTQLSVL.

V is TRBV28 and J is TRBJ2-7; TRBD1 matches 7 bases. V was clipped by 10 bases and J by 0 bases; unmatched bases: 3. CDR3 length equals 12 residues. From germline, CDR1 is MDHEN and CDR2 SYDVKM. Here the CDR3 DNA reads TGTGCCATCCGGACAGGCTCCTACGAGCAGTACTTC. This codes for CAIRTGSYEQYF.

The gene calls are TRBV18 and TRBJ1-1; D is ambiguous. There are 13 residues in the CDR3. Germline V gene lookup returns CDR1 KGHSH and CDR2 LQKENI. V lost 2 bases and J lost 3, with 7 bases in between. CDR3 bases: TGTGCCAGCTCACCAATCGTCGACACTGAAGCTTTCTTT. Translated, it gives CASSPIVDTEAFF.

The gene calls are TRBV5-1 and TRBJ2-1; D gene uncertain. V was trimmed by 0 bases and J by 6 bases, leaving 10 bases between them. Germline V CDR1 and CDR2: SGHRS, YFSETQ. This CDR3 comprises 14 residues. CDR3 DNA sequence: TGCGCCAGCAGCTTGGTAGTCTCGGGCAATGAGCAGTTCTTC. Translating it yields CASSLVVSGNEQFF.

This clone has just one count. The gene calls are TRBV7-8 and TRBJ1-3, with 9 bases fitting TRBD1. With 0 bases clipped from V and 1 base from J, the junction kept 4 bases outside the gene matches. The CDR3 runs to 17 residues. Looked up from germline, CDR1 is SGHVS and CDR2 is FQNEAQ. The CDR3 spells CASSLAWDRVSGNTIYF. DNA of the CDR3: TGTGCCAGCAGCTTAGCCTGGGACAGGGTTTCTGGAAACACCATATATTTT.

The chain is built from TRBV7-9 and TRBJ2-1, with 9 nucleotides matching TRBD1. The CDR3 sequence is 16 residues long. V was pared by 2 bases and J by 4 bases, with 6 bases of the junction left unmatched. Per germline, CDR1 SEHNR and CDR2 FQNEAQ (reference sequence). CDR3 sequence reads: CASSLTPGQGYNEQFF. Written as DNA, the CDR3 is TGTGCCAGCAGCTTAACCCCGGGACAGGGTTACAATGAGCAGTTCTTC.

The chain links TRBV28 to TRBJ1-2, with 8 bases lining up with TRBD1. The J segment lost 4 bases and the V segment lost 5 bases, leaving 12 bases of the junction unmatched. Germline lookup yields CDR1 MDHEN and CDR2 SYDVKM. This CDR3 is 16 amino acids long. In nucleotides, the CDR3 is TGTGCCAGCAGTCCCCAGACAGGGGCCGGTTTCTATGGCTACACCTTC. This sequence encodes CASSPQTGAGFYGYTF.

This chain uses TRBV15 with TRBJ2-1; 10 positions agree with TRBD2. V lost 5 bases to trimming and J lost 6 bases; unmatched junction nucleotides: 4. The germline gives CDR1 LNHNV, CDR2 YYDKDF (reference sequence). The CDR3 consists of 14 residues. In DNA form, the CDR3 reads TGTGCCACCAGCCGGGGACTAGCGACCAATGAGCAGTTCTTC. It translates to CATSRGLATNEQFF.

The chain recombines TRBV27 with TRBJ2-7; weak D call: TRBD1 (6 bases). The V end lost 9 bases, the J end lost 3 bases, and 15 bases lay between the germline ends. This CDR3 is 13 amino acids long. Germline V CDR1 and CDR2: MNHEY, SMNVEV (reference sequence). CDR3 DNA: TGTGCCAGTGGGACACAGGACGGCTACGAGCAGTACTTC. Encoded protein: CASGTQDGYEQYF.

On this clone itself: The sample holds other DNA sequences that translate to the same CDR3. V is TRBV5-1 and J is TRBJ1-1; 8 bases agree with TRBD1. Germline CDR1 and CDR2: SGHRS and YFSETQ. This CDR3 is 14 amino acids long. V trimming: 4 bases; J trimming: 0 bases; junction bases outside the gene matches: 2. CDR3: CASSGGQVNTEAFF. DNA of the CDR3: TGCGCCAGCAGCGGGGGACAGGTGAACACTGAAGCTTTCTTT.

The rearrangement links TRBV5-1 to TRBJ1-1; 8 positions match TRBD1. The CDR3 has 14 residues. The germline V gene has CDR1 SGHRS and CDR2 YFSETQ. V was clipped by 4 bases and J by 5 bases; unmatched bases: 7. CDR3 in amino acids: CASSLGQGGTEAFF. The CDR3 DNA reads as TGCGCCAGCAGCCTCGGACAGGGAGGAACTGAAGCTTTCTTT.

The chain has TRBV5-6 and TRBJ2-1; 9 nucleotides align to TRBD1. The CDR3 spans 16 residues. Looked up from germline, CDR1 is SGHDT and CDR2 is YYEEEE. With 4 bases clipped from V and 9 bases from J, the junction kept 14 bases outside the gene matches. This CDR3 reads CASSRPTGGVDSEQFF. Here the CDR3 DNA reads TGTGCCAGCAGCCGACCGACAGGGGGTGTCGACAGTGAGCAGTTCTTC.